A selection of T cell receptor beta chains follows, all from one sample in a study of chemoradiotherapy in HPV16-positive cancers. Produced via immunoSEQ multiplex PCR; TCRdb's table is partial and in-frame only. The sample lists about 9,000 clones; 85% to 90% were seen once. This sample comprised blood, obtained from a patient who underwent chemoradiotherapy. These receptors were collected from a human donor with HPV-associated anogenital cancer. Each CDR3 is given with its conserved first and last residue. Fields, in order: D gene, clone size, J gene, V gene, CDR3 protein, CDR3 DNA. A D gene is named only where the DNA matches it firmly. Some rows have no size entry. The others give once, few or many, or a class for an expanded clone.

TRBD1 - TRBJ2-1 TRBV28 CASSLPTGRRGNEQFF TGTGCCAGCAGTTTACCGACAGGGCGAAGAGGCAATGAGCAGTTCTTC
- once TRBJ1-3 TRBV5-4 CASSLGGGSGNTIYF TGTGCCAGCAGCTTGGGAGGGGGCTCTGGAAACACCATATATTTT
- - TRBJ2-7 TRBV7-2 CASSLNGGRSTYEQYF TGTGCCAGCAGCTTAAATGGAGGTCGTTCTACCTACGAGCAGTACTTC
- - TRBJ1-3 TRBV13 CASRRTGSSGNTIYF TGTGCCAGCAGACGAACGGGGTCATCTGGAAACACCATATATTTT
- once TRBJ1-3 TRBV2 CARSGGGSTGNTIYF TGTGCCAGGTCGGGAGGGGGATCCACTGGAAACACCATATATTTT
TRBD2 - TRBJ2-2 TRBV30 CAWSVNEAGANTGELFF TGTGCCTGGAGTGTAAACGAAGCGGGAGCGAACACCGGGGAGCTGTTTTTT
- - TRBJ1-2 TRBV11-2 CASSLPPTGGYTF TGTGCCAGCAGCTTACCCCCCACGGGTGGCTACACCTTC
- - TRBJ2-3 TRBV29-1 CSPDGTPTDTQYF TGCAGCCCGGACGGGACCCCTACGGATACGCAGTATTTT
- - TRBJ1-6 TRBV2 CASRSQTTSSPLHF TGTGCCAGCAGGTCACAGACCACCTCTTCACCCCTCCACTTT
- - TRBJ1-6 TRBV5-4 CASSLDRYSPLHF TGTGCCAGCAGCTTGGATAGATATTCACCCCTCCACTTT
- - TRBJ1-5 TRBV4-2 CASSQATLGGGNQPQHF TGTGCCAGCAGCCAAGCAACCCTGGGGGGAGGCAATCAGCCCCAGCATTTT
- - TRBJ1-1 TRBV5-1 CASSDPGAKAFF TGCGCCAGCAGCGACCCCGGGGCTAAAGCTTTCTTT
- - TRBJ2-3 TRBV12-5 CASALGGTDTQYF TGTGCTAGTGCCCTCGGTGGAACAGATACGCAGTATTTT
TRBD1 - TRBJ2-1 TRBV6-4 CASSDHKTGDYNEQFF TGTGCCAGCAGTGACCATAAGACAGGGGACTACAATGAGCAGTTCTTC
TRBD1 - TRBJ2-1 TRBV11-2 CASSLDWTGYNEQFF TGTGCCAGCAGCTTAGATTGGACAGGTTACAATGAGCAGTTCTTC
- - TRBJ1-2 TRBV6-1 CASSGTQGNYGYTF TGTGCCAGCAGTGGTACCCAGGGTAACTATGGCTACACCTTC
- - TRBJ1-2 TRBV5-4 CASSLRSAAPYGYTF TGTGCCAGCAGCTTGAGATCGGCCGCCCCCTATGGCTACACCTTC
- once TRBJ1-4 TRBV5-4 CASSPDLLDEKLFF TGTGCCAGCAGCCCGGACCTCCTCGATGAAAAACTGTTTTTT
- - TRBJ1-2 TRBV19 CASSRYGQTGYGYTF TGTGCCAGTAGCAGGTACGGACAGACGGGGTATGGCTACACCTTC
- - TRBJ1-1 TRBV6-1 CASSSIGETEAFF TGTGCCAGCAGTAGTATAGGGGAGACTGAAGCTTTCTTT
- - TRBJ1-1 TRBV18 CASSHSVNTEAFF TGTGCCAGCTCCCACAGCGTAAACACTGAAGCTTTCTTT
- few TRBJ2-2 TRBV14 CASSQELGNTGELFF TGTGCCAGCAGCCAAGAATTGGGGAACACCGGGGAGCTGTTTTTT
- - TRBJ2-5 TRBV18 CASSPTRVGETQYF TGTGCCAGCTCACCGACACGAGTAGGGGAGACCCAGTACTTC